This entry lists 18 T cell receptor beta chains sequenced from one sample in a study of cytomegalovirus exposure and HLA in healthy donors. The PCR made use of 60 Vbeta and 13 Jbeta primers. The data were produced by immunoSEQ multiplex PCR, yet TCRdb's version contains in-frame clones alone and is incomplete. Of fewer than 55,000 clones detected, roughly 72% appear once; the ten largest clones hold around 21%. Source material: PBMCs. The source is a woman in her forties or fifties in good health and CMV-seropositive.

The rearrangement uses TRBV4-1 and TRBJ1-1, with 9 bases identical to TRBD1. CDR3 size: 17 residues. Per germline, CDR1 MGHRA and CDR2 YSYEKL. The trim removed 4 bases at V and 7 bases at J, leaving 16 bases unmatched. The CDR3 loop reads CASSPGPGTGSFLEAFF. As DNA, the CDR3 is TGCGCCAGCAGCCCGGGCCCTGGGACAGGGAGCTTCCTTGAAGCTTTCTTT.

The V and J genes are TRBV6-6 and TRBJ1-1; D is possibly TRBD1 (5 bases). This CDR3 spans 15 amino acids. Looked up from germline, CDR1 is MNHNY and CDR2 is SVGAGI (reference sequence). The V end lost 8 bases, the J end lost 5 bases, and 21 bases lay between the germline ends. CDR3 DNA sequence: TGTGCCAGCGGGGTCGGGGGAACACTACCTACTGAAGCTTTCTTT. Amino acid sequence: CASGVGGTLPTEAFF.

The rearrangement uses TRBV27 and TRBJ1-3, with TRBD1 identical over 7 bases. The CDR3 is made up of 15 amino acids. With V trimmed by 3 bases and J by 4 bases, 6 bases remained unmatched. Germline V gene lookup returns CDR1 MNHEY and CDR2 SMNVEV (reference sequence). The CDR3 is CASSFRQGSGNTIYF. The DNA for the CDR3 is TGTGCCAGCAGTTTTAGACAGGGTTCGGGAAACACCATATATTTT.

The table lists this clone with a count of one. J is TRBJ1-6 and V is TRBV19; D remains ambiguous. The germline CDR1 and CDR2 sequences are LNHDA and SQIVND (reference sequence). The CDR3 spans 14 residues. Trimming pared 8 bases from V and 2 bases from J, leaving 10 bases between. In DNA, the CDR3 is TGTGCCAGTGCCGCGGGTCCCTATAATTCACCCCTCCACTTT. This encodes CASAAGPYNSPLHF.

The rearrangement joins TRBV19 to TRBJ2-3, with 7 bases that match TRBD2. Germline V gene data show CDR1 as LNHDA and CDR2 as SQIVND (reference sequence). Losses at the gene ends were 5 bases for V and 10 bases for J; bases not matched to a gene: 3. CDR3 length: 11 residues. This chain's CDR3 is CASSSAGAQYF. DNA of the CDR3: TGTGCCAGTAGTTCGGCGGGGGCGCAGTATTTT.

For the CDR3, the DNA is TGCGCCAGCAGCTTGTCAGCGGGAGTGGACACCGGGGAGCTGTTTTTT. Amino acids: CASSLSAGVDTGELFF. The chain has TRBV5-1 and TRBJ2-2; 8 positions match TRBD2. Germline-derived CDR1 and CDR2 are SGHRS and YFSETQ. This CDR3 contains 16 residues. Trimming removed 1 base from V and 3 bases from J; junction bases left unmatched: 5. Based on the CDR3 plus reference TRBV5-1 and TRBJ2-2, the full variable domain is KAGVTQTPRYLIKTRGQQVTLSCSPISGHRSVSWYQQTPGQGLQFLFEYFSETQRNKGNFPGRFSGRQFSNSRSEMNVSTLELGDSALYLCASSLSAGVDTGELFFGEGSRLTVL.

This clone was observed a single time. This chain uses TRBV4-2 with TRBJ2-7; a possible D gene is TRBD1 (8 bases). Trimming removed 4 bases at V and 6 bases at J, with 25 bases between. This CDR3 comprises 17 residues. Germline V gives CDR1 LGHNA, CDR2 YNFKEQ. The CDR3 here is CASSPSDRGGGFGEQYF. CDR3 nucleotide sequence: TGTGCCAGCAGCCCATCAGACAGGGGAGGGGGGTTCGGCGAGCAGTACTTC.

This clone was recorded once. The genes are TRBV7-9 and TRBJ2-7; tentative D call: TRBD2 (7 bases). The CDR3 extends over 14 amino acids. V lost 4 bases, J lost 4 bases, and 14 bases lay in between. The germline V gene has CDR1 SEHNR and CDR2 FQNEAQ (reference sequence). CDR3 sequence: CASSSPGGGYEQYF. The CDR3 nucleotides read TGTGCCAGCAGCTCCCCGGGGGGCGGTTACGAGCAGTACTTC.

The chain recombines TRBV7-9 with TRBJ2-1; 11 nucleotides agree with TRBD2. Germline V gives CDR1 SEHNR, CDR2 FQNEAQ (reference sequence). This CDR3 spans 16 amino acids. Trimming cost V 4 bases and J 3 bases; bases outside gene matches: 5. The CDR3 coding sequence is TGTGCCAGCAGCTCCTTACTAGCGGGAGTCTACAATGAGCAGTTCTTC. Its protein product is CASSSLLAGVYNEQFF.

The chain employs TRBV11-1 and TRBJ1-6, with 8 bases aligning to TRBD1. The V gene end was trimmed by 5 bases and the J gene end by 7 bases; junction bases not matched to a gene: 7. The CDR3 contains 15 residues. The germline V gene encodes CDR1 SGHAT and CDR2 FQDESV (reference sequence). The chain's CDR3 is CASSPGQGRNSPLHF. The CDR3 region has the DNA TGTGCCAGCAGCCCAGGACAGGGAAGGAATTCACCCCTCCACTTT.

The J gene is TRBJ1-2, the V gene TRBV7-8, with D tentatively TRBD1 (6 bases). This CDR3 is 14 amino acids long. V dropped 1 base and J dropped 8 bases, with 14 bases sitting between them. CDR1 is SGHVS, CDR2 FQNEAQ, per germline. This CDR3 reads CASSLVSGVRGYTF. As DNA, the CDR3 is TGTGCCAGCAGCTTAGTTTCAGGGGTGAGAGGCTACACCTTC.

The genes are TRBV7-2 and TRBJ2-7; 8 positions agree with TRBD2. CDR3 length: 15 amino acids. With 2 bases clipped from V and 5 bases from J, the junction kept 8 bases outside the gene matches. Germline loops: CDR1 SGHTA, CDR2 FQGNSA. CDR3 coding DNA: TGTGCCAGCAGCTTAAGGATTAGCGGGGTAGACGAGCAGTACTTC. It translates to CASSLRISGVDEQYF.

The rearrangement uses TRBV13 and TRBJ2-7, with a possible D match to TRBD2 (5 bases). From germline, CDR1 is PRHDT and CDR2 FYEKMQ (reference sequence). The V end was cut by 5 bases, the J end by 1 base, with 15 bases between. This CDR3 contains 15 residues. The CDR3 spells CASSRVGIASYEQYF. CDR3 bases: TGTGCCAGCAGCAGAGTCGGGATAGCTTCCTACGAGCAGTACTTC.

The gene calls are TRBV28 and TRBJ1-5, with 8 bases fitting TRBD1. There are 17 residues in the CDR3. V trimming: 10 bases; J trimming: 0 bases; junction bases outside the gene matches: 14. Germline V gene lookup returns CDR1 MDHEN and CDR2 SYDVKM. The CDR3 spells CATSGTGTSYSNQPQHF. The CDR3 DNA reads as TGTGCCACCTCGGGGACAGGAACGTCATATAGCAATCAGCCCCAGCATTTT.

This clone was seen a handful of times. The V call is TRBV7-2, the J call TRBJ1-3; 7 bases match TRBD1. The J segment lost 0 bases and the V segment lost 4 bases, leaving 3 bases of the junction unmatched. In germline, CDR1 is SGHTA, CDR2 FQGNSA. The length of the CDR3 is 15 residues. CDR3 amino acids: CASSSQGYSGNTIYF. CDR3 DNA sequence: TGTGCCAGCAGCTCACAGGGGTACTCTGGAAACACCATATATTTT.

This chain uses TRBV11-2 with TRBJ1-2; D gene unclear. Trimming shortened V by 5 bases and J by 7 bases, and 20 bases separated the two germline ends. The length of the CDR3 is 15 residues. Germline CDR1 and CDR2: SGHAT and FQNNGV. The CDR3 DNA is TGTGCCAGCAGCAGTAGCTCGGCCGGGAGGGTTGGCTACACCTTC. As protein: CASSSSSAGRVGYTF.

The chain links TRBV20-1 to TRBJ2-7, with D perhaps TRBD2 (5 bases). Germline CDR1 and CDR2: DFQATT and SNEGSKA (reference sequence). The CDR3 contains 11 residues. The V and J ends lost 6 bases and 5 bases respectively, with 11 bases between them. The CDR3 loop is CSASGSDEQYF. The DNA for the CDR3 is TGCAGTGCCTCGGGATCCGACGAGCAGTACTTC.

V usage is TRBV6-6 and J usage is TRBJ2-1, with D maybe TRBD1 (6 bases). Trimming stripped 5 bases from V and 5 bases from J, with 19 bases between. CDR1 is MNHNY and CDR2 is SVGAGI in the germline V gene (reference sequence). The CDR3 has 16 amino acids. Written as DNA, the CDR3 is TGTGCCAGCAGTAGGCGGACAGCCTTTCGGAACAATGAGCAGTTCTTC. Its protein is CASSRRTAFRNNEQFF.